This T cell receptor (beta chain) derives from a study of cytomegalovirus exposure and HLA in healthy donors. Turning to the study itself: Drawn from HLA-typed donors, approximately 86 million unique TCRs were held in an early data release.

Vbeta (60) and Jbeta (13) primers were used in the PCR. The repertoire was sequenced with immunoSEQ multiplex PCR; TCRdb's copy has only in-frame clones and lacks some. The sample has approximately 160,000 clones, just over 70% seen once. Germline V gene lookup returns CDR1 SQVTM and CDR2 ANQGSEA. This CDR3 contains 12 residues. Trimming removed 7 bases from V and 0 bases from J, with 9 bases in between. General study findings and limits: Researchers catalogued around 150 TCR beta chains as cytomegalovirus-associated. In a later analysis, HLA-associated TCR beta chains were more clonally expanded than equally common others.

Note on this clone: Its target is unknown.

The genes are TRBV29-1 and TRBJ1-2, with D perhaps TRBD1 (6 bases). This clonotype was sampled from a young man in good health and CMV-seropositive. Sequencing was done on a sample of PBMCs. DNA of the CDR3: TGCAGCGGTTCAGGGGCTAACTATGGCTACACCTTC. The encoded protein is CSGSGANYGYTF.